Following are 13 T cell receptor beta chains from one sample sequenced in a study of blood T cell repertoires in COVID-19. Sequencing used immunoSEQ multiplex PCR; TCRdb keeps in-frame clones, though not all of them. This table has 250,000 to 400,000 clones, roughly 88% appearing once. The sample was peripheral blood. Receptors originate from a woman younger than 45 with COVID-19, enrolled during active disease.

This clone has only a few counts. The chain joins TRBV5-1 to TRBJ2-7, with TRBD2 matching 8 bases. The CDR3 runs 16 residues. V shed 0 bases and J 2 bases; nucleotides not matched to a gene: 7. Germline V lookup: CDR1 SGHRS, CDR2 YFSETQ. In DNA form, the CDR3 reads TGCGCCAGCAGCTTGGCCGGGGGTAGCGGGGCCTACGAGCAGTACTTC. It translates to CASSLAGGSGAYEQYF.

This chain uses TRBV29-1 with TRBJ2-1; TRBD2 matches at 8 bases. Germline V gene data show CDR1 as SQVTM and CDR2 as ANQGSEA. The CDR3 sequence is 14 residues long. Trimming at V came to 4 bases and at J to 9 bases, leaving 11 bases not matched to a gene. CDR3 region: CSVVVSGSLTEQFF. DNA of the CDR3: TGCAGCGTTGTAGTCAGCGGGAGTTTGACTGAGCAGTTCTTC.

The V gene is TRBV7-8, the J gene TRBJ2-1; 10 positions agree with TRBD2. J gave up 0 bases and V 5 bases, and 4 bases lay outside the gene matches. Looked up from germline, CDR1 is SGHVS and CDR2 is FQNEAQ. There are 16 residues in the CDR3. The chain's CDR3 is CASSTRTSGSYNEQFF. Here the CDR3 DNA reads TGTGCCAGCAGCACCCGGACTAGCGGCTCCTACAATGAGCAGTTCTTC. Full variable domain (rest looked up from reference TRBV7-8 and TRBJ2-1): GAGVSQSPRYKVAKRGQDVALRCDPISGHVSLFWYQQALGQGPEFLTYFQNEAQLDKSGLPSDRFFAERPEGSVSTLKIQRTQQEDSAVYLCASSTRTSGSYNEQFFGPGTRLTVL.

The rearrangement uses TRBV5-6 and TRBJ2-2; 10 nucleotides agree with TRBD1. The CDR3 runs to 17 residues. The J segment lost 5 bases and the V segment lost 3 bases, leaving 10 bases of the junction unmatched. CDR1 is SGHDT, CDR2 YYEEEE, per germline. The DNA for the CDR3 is TGTGCCAGCAGCTCAGACAGGGGGCGAATAGCGACCGGGGAGCTGTTTTTT. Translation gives CASSSDRGRIATGELFF.

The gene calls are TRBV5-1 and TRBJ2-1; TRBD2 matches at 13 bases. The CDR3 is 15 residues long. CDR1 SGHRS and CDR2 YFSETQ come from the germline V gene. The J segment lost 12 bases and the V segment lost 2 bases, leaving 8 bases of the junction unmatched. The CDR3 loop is CASSFSPGLAGLQFF. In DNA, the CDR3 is TGCGCCAGCAGCTTCTCACCGGGACTAGCGGGGCTGCAGTTCTTC.

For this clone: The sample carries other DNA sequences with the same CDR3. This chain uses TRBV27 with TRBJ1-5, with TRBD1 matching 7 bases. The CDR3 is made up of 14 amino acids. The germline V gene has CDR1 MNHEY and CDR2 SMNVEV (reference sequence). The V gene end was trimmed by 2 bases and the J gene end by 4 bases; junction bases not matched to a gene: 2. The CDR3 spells CASSLRQGNQPQHF. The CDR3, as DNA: TGTGCCAGCAGTTTACGACAGGGAAATCAGCCCCAGCATTTT.

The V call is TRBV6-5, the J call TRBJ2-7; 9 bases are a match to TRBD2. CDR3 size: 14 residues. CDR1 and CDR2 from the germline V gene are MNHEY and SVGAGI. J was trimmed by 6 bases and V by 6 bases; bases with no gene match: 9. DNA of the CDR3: TGTGCCAGCAGGTTAGCGGGAGCCTCCCTCGAGCAGTACTTC. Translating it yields CASRLAGASLEQYF.

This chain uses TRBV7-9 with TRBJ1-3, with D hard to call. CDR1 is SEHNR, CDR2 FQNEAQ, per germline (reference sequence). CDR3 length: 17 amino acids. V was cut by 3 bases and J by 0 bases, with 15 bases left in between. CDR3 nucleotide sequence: TGTGCCAGCAGCTTGAACGTAGCGCAAAGCTCTGGAAACACCATATATTTT. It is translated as CASSLNVAQSSGNTIYF.

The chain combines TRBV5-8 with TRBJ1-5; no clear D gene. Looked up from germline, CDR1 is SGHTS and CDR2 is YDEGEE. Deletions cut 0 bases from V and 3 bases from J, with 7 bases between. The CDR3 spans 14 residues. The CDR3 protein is CASSLGALNQPQHF. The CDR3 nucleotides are TGTGCCAGCAGCTTGGGGGCACTCAATCAGCCCCAGCATTTT.

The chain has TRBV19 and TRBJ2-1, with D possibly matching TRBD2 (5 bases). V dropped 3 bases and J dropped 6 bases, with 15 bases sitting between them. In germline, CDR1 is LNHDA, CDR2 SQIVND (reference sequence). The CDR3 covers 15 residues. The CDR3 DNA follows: TGTGCCAGTAGTATTAGGTCGGGAATCGTCAATGAGCAGTTCTTC. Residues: CASSIRSGIVNEQFF.

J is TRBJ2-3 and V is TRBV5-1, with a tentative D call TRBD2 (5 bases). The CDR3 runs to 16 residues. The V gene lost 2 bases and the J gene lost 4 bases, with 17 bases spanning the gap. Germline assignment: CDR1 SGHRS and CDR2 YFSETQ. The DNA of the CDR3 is TGCGCCAGCAGCTTCTCGGGCCGGGGTCAGTCAGATACGCAGTATTTT. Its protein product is CASSFSGRGQSDTQYF.

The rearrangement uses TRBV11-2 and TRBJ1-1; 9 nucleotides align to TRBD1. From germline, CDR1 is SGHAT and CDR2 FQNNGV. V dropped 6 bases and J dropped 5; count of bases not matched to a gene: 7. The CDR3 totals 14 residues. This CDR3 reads CASSLGTGRTEAFF. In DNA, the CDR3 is TGTGCCAGCAGTCTTGGGACAGGGAGAACTGAAGCTTTCTTT.

CDR3 sequence reads: CASSRIQGPYGYTF. CDR3 DNA sequence: TGTGCCAGCAGCCGGATACAGGGACCCTATGGCTACACCTTC. V gene TRBV7-9 combines with J gene TRBJ1-2; TRBD1 might be the D (6 bases). The CDR3 contains 14 residues. CDR1 and CDR2 (germline): SEHNR, FQNEAQ (reference sequence). The ends were cut back, 5 bases at V and 4 bases at J, with 14 bases in the middle.